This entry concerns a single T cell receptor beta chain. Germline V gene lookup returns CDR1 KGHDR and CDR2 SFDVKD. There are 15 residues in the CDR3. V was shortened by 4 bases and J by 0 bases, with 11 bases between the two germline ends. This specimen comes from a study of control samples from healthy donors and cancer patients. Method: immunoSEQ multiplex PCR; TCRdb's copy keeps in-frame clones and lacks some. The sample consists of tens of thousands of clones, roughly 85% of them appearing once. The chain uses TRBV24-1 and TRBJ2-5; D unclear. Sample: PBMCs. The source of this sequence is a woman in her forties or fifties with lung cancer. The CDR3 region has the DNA TGTGCCACCAGTGAGACGGGCCAGTACCAAGAGACCCAGTACTTC. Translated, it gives CATSETGQYQETQYF.